Listed below are T cell receptor beta chains from one sample, sequenced in a study of CXCR3-negative and CXCR3-positive naive CD8 T cells. With the 5' RACE reads reprocessed, TCRdb shows one record per CDR3 protein and no DNA. Reported are tens of thousands of distinct CDR3 sequences; the ten largest clones contain approximately 0.5%. The sequenced material came from naive CXCR3+ CD8+ T cells from blood. The origin of the receptors is a human donor in good health. Some clones in this sample may be carry-over from other donors' samples. Both conserved end residues are part of each CDR3. Fields, in order: V gene, J gene, CDR3 protein.

TRBV29-1	TRBJ2-5	CSVEPLDEETQYF
TRBV12-3/TRBV12-4	TRBJ2-5	CASSDGTDNLETQYF
TRBV7-8	TRBJ1-5	CASSLGGANQPQHF
TRBV20-1	TRBJ2-3	CSEQEPSTDTQYF
TRBV12-3/TRBV12-4	TRBJ2-5	CASTTGGGETQYF
TRBV10-3	TRBJ1-5	CAISESRTGNQPQHF
TRBV7-9	TRBJ2-1	CASGPGNEQFF
TRBV3-1	TRBJ2-3	CASSQETGGDTQYF
TRBV27	TRBJ2-2	CASSFSQGSGELFF
TRBV25-1	TRBJ2-3	CASSEHIATTDTQYF
TRBV20-1	TRBJ2-5	CSAFPGTGDILDWEETQYF
TRBV21-1	TRBJ1-1	CASSNLREGNTEAFF
TRBV6-2/TRBV6-3	TRBJ2-1	CASSPSVDEQFF
TRBV7-8	TRBJ1-1	CASSSGYSYTEAFF
TRBV3-1	TRBJ2-1	CASSLTSETYNEQFF
TRBV14	TRBJ2-7	CASSPRYVAGGIHEQYF
TRBV14	TRBJ2-1	CASSQGPGQPQSSYNEQFF